The clone carrying this TCR beta chain was seen many times. Its antigen is not known. Naive CD8 libraries were made from around 18,000 to 910,000 sorted cells, and they used 10%, 30% or 50% RNA. Bulk libraries came from a prior protocol with listed TCR primers. TCRdb analysed the PCR reads with MiXCR anew, one entry per CDR3 protein. The sample lists 400,000 to 600,000 distinct CDR3 sequences, roughly 26% seen once, with under 0.85% in the top ten. This entry comes from a study of molecular identifiers for immune sequencing clone quantification. The study's findings and limits: Clones of above 20 RNA copies carried over 98% of effector molecules; in naive cells they carried under 1%.

Per the germline V gene, CDR1 is SGDLS and CDR2 is YYNGEE. The CDR3 sequence is 14 residues long. Unmatched junction bases numbered 2, after V lost 2 bases and J lost 3 bases. The sample comprised naive CD8+ T cells from blood, with Jurkat cell RNA spiked in. Subset here: FACS-sorted CD8+CD4-CCR7+CD45RA+ naive T cells. The chain uses TRBV9 and TRBJ2-7, with 10 bases lining up with TRBD1. The source of this sequence is a human donor in good health. Some libraries in this study had Jurkat cell RNA spiked in. Here the CDR3 DNA reads TGTGCCAGCAGCGTTGGACAGGGGGACTACGAGCAGTACTTC. This codes for CASSVGQGDYEQYF.